This TCR beta chain came from a study of beta chain features in type 1 diabetes. Isolated RNA was reverse transcribed in full, so expressed TCRB transcripts were sequenced. This table comes from immunoSEQ multiplex PCR, and its TCRdb copy is limited to in-frame clones, with some not included. This sample yields 500,000 to 700,000 clones, of which about a sixth are seen a single time; around 0.095% belongs to the top ten. Germline V CDR1 and CDR2: MNHEY, SMNVEV (reference sequence). V lost 3 bases and J lost 0; bases outside the gene matches: 2. CDR3 size: 17 residues. The rearrangement joins TRBV27 to TRBJ2-6, with TRBD1 matching over 10 bases. The TCR originated in a man between 18 and 35 years old in good health. Specimen: naive CD4+ T cells from blood. CDR3 loop: CASSLGQGTSGANVLTF. In DNA form, the CDR3 reads TGTGCCAGCAGTTTGGGACAGGGGACCTCTGGGGCCAACGTCCTGACTTTC.